This note documents a single T cell receptor (beta chain) sequence. This sample was taken from a study of blood T cell repertoires in COVID-19. Study at large: Some COVID-19 samples were acute and others convalescent; all came from the United States, Italy and Spain. In each case, the material was cDNA or gDNA derived from T cells, B-cell-depleted T cells, or PBMCs.

Sequencing used immunoSEQ multiplex PCR; TCRdb keeps in-frame clones, though not all of them. The repertoire holds 150,000 to 190,000 clones, with 76% as singletons. Input material: peripheral blood. This TCR came from an elderly woman with acute or convalescent COVID-19.

CDR3 sequence (DNA): TGTGCCAGCTCACCACCTAATGACAATGAGCAGTTCTTC. It translates to CASSPPNDNEQFF. V usage is TRBV18 and J usage is TRBJ2-1; D remains unclear. The germline CDR1 and CDR2 sequences are KGHSH and LQKENI. V was cut by 0 bases and J by 5 bases, with 5 bases left in between. The CDR3 contains 13 residues.